Described below is a single TCR beta chain sequence and its context. Its antigen remains unidentified. The length of the CDR3 is 11 residues. Trimming left V 4 bases short and J 4 bases short, with 6 bases between. The V gene's germline CDR1 is SGHKS and CDR2 YYEKEE (reference sequence). Using immunoSEQ multiplex PCR, the repertoire was profiled, and TCRdb retains in-frame clones only, with some absent. The sample consists of 740,000 or so clones, 73% of them appearing once. The data derive from a study of shared clonotypes between healthy human individuals. Study-wide findings and caveats: Enrolling few donors narrowed the genetic and exposure-history diversity that was represented.

The V gene is TRBV5-5, the J gene TRBJ2-7; D remains unclear. Sequencing was done on a sample of memory CD4+ T cells sorted from blood. Subset described: CD45RA-negative fraction. The TCR was taken from a young woman in good health. As DNA, the CDR3 is TGTGCCAGCAGCACCCAATACGAGCAGTACTTC. It is translated as CASSTQYEQYF.